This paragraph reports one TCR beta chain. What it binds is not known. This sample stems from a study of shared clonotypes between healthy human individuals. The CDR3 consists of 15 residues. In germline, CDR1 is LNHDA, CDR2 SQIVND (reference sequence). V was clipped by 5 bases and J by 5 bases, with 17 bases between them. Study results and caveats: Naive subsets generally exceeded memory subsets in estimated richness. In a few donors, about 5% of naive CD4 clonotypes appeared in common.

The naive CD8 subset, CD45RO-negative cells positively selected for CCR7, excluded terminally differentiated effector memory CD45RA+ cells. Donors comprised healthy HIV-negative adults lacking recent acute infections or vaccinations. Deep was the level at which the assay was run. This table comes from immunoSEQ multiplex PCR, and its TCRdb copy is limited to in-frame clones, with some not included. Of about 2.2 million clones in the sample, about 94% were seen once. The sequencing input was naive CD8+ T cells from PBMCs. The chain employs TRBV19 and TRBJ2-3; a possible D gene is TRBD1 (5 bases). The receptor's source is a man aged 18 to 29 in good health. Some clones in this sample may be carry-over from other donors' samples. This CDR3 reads CASSLGLSFRDTQYF. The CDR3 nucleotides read TGTGCCAGTAGTCTGGGGCTATCATTTCGAGATACGCAGTATTTT.